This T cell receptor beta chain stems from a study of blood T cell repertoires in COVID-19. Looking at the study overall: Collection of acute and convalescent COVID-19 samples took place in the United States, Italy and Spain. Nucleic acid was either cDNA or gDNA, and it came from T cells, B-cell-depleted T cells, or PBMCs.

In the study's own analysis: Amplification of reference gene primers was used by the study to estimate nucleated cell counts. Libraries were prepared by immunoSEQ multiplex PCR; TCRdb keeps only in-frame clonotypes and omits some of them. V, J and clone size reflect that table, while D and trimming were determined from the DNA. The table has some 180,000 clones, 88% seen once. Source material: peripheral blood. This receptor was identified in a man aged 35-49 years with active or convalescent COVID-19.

The chain's CDR3 is CASTSPEGRRSNYGYTF. The CDR3 DNA is TGTGCCAGCACCTCCCCGGAGGGGCGGAGGTCTAACTATGGCTACACCTTC. V gene TRBV28 combines with J gene TRBJ1-2; D might be TRBD1 (5 bases). Looked up from germline, CDR1 is MDHEN and CDR2 is SYDVKM. Trimming took off 7 bases at V and 0 bases at J, with 21 bases between the two ends. The CDR3 covers 17 residues.